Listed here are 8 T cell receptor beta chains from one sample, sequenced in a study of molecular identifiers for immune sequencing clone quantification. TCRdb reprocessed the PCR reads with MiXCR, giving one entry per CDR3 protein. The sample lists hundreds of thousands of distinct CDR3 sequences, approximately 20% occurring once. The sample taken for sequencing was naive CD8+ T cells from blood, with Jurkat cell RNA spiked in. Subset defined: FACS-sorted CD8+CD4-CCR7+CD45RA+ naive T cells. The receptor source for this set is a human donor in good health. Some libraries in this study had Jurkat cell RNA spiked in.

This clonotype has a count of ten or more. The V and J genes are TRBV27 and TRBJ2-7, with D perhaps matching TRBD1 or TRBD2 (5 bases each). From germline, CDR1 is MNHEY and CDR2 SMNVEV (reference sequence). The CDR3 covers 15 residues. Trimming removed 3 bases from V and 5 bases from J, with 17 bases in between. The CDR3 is CASSLAGQRGDEQYF. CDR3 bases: TGTGCCAGCAGTTTGGCCGGCCAGAGAGGGGACGAGCAGTACTTC.

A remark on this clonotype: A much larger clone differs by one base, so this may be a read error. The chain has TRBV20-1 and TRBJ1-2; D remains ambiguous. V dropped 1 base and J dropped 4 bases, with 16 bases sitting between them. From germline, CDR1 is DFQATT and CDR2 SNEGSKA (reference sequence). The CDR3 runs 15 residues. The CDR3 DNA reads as TGCAGTGCTAGAGGCCAGCAGACATCTGGCTATGGCTACACCTTC. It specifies CSARGQQTSGYGYTF.

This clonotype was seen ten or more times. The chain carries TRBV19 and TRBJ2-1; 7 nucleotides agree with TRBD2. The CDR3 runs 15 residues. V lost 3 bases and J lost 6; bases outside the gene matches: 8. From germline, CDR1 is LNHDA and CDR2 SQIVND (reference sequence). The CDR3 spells CASSISSGTVNEQFF. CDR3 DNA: TGTGCCAGTAGTATTTCCAGCGGGACGGTCAATGAGCAGTTCTTC.

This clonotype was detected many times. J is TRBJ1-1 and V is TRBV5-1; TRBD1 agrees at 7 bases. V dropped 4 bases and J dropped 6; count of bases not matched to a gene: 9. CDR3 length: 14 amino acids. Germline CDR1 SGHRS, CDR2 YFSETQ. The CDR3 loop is CASSVETGPSEAFF. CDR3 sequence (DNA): TGCGCCAGCAGCGTTGAGACAGGGCCTTCTGAAGCTTTCTTT.

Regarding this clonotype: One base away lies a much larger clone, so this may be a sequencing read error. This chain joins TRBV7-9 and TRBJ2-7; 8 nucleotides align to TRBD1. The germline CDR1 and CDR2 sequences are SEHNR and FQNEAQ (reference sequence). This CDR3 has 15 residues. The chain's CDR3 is CASSPRTGTKYEQHF. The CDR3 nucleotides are TGTGCCAGCAGCCCCAGGACAGGGACCAAATACGAGCAGCACTTC.

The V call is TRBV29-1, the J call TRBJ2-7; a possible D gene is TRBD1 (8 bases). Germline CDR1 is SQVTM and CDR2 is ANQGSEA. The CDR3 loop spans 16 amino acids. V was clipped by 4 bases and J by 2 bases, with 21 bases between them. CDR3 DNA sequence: TGCAGCGTTGCGGGGAGCGGGACAGGACTAGCCTACGAGCAGTACTTC. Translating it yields CSVAGSGTGLAYEQYF.

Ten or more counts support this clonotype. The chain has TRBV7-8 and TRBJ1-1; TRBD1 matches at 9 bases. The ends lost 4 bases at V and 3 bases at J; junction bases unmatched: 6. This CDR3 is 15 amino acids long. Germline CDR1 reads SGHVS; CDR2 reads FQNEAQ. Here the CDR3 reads CASSSGDREYTEAFF. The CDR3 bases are TGTGCCAGCAGCTCGGGGGACAGGGAATACACTGAAGCTTTCTTT.

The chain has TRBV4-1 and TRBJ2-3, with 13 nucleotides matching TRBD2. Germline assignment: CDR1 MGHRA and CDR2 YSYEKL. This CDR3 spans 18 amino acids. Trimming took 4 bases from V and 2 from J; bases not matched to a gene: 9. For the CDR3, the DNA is TGCGCCAGCAGCCTCTGGACTAGCGGGGGAAAAAACACAGATACGCAGTATTTT. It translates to CASSLWTSGGKNTDTQYF.